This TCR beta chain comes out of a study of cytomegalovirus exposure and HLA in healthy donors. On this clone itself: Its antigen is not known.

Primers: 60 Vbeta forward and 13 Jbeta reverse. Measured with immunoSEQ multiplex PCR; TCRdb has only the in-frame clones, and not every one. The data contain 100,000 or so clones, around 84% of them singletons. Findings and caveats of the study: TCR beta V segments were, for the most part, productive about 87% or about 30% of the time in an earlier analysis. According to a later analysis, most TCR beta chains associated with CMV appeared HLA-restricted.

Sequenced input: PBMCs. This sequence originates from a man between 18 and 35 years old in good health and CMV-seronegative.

The CDR3 region is CAWSVNWLGTGELFF. As DNA, the CDR3 is TGTGCCTGGAGTGTGAACTGGCTAGGCACCGGGGAGCTGTTTTTT. The chain carries TRBV30 and TRBJ2-2; D is uncertain. Per germline, CDR1 GTSNPN and CDR2 SVGIG (reference sequence). The CDR3 sequence is 15 residues long. The germline V and J ends were trimmed by 0 bases and 4 bases, with 12 bases remaining between them.